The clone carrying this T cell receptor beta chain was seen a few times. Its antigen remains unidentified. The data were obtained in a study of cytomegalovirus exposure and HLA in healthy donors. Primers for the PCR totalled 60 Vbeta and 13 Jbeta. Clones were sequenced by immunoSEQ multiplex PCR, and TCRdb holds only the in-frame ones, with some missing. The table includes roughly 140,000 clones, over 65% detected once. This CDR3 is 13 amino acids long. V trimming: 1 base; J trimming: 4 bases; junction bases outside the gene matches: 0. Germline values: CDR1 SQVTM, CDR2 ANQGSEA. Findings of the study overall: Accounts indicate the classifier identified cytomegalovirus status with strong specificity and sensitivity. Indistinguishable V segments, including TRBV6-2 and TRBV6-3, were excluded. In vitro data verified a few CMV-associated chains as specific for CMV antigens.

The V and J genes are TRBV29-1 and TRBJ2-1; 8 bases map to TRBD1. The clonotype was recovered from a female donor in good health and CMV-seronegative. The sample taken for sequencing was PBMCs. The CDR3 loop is CSVEGQGYNEQFF. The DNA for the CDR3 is TGCAGCGTTGAAGGACAGGGGTACAATGAGCAGTTCTTC.